The 9 T cell receptor beta chains below come from one sample, sequenced in a study of blood T cells in healthy people across ages. Through a sample-barcoded 5' primer and a J-beta primer mix, a second PCR was run for roughly 6 to 12 cycles. TCRdb reprocessed the 5' RACE reads with MiXCR, giving one entry per CDR3 protein. Among around 710,000 distinct CDR3 sequences, around 40% were seen once, and the ten largest hold 20% to 25%. The sequencing sample was made of blood. Receptors originate from a woman between 55 and 75 years old in good health.

In its sample, this clonotype was seen many times. This rearrangement joins TRBV7-3 to TRBJ2-6, with D unclear. Germline values: CDR1 SGHTA, CDR2 FQGTGA. V was shortened by 3 bases and J by 2 bases, with 5 bases between the two germline ends. CDR3 length: 14 residues. In DNA, the CDR3 is TGTGCCAGCAGCTTGAGTGCTGGGGCCAACGTCCTGACTTTC. This codes for CASSLSAGANVLTF.

The rearrangement joins TRBV5-1 to TRBJ2-7; TRBD2 might be the D (6 bases). V gave up 1 base and J gave up 1 base, with 15 bases separating them. In germline, CDR1 is SGHRS, CDR2 YFSETQ. CDR3 length: 16 amino acids. In nucleotides, the CDR3 is TGCGCCAGCAGCTTGAACCCGCTAGCGAATTCCTACGAGCAGTACTTC. Residues: CASSLNPLANSYEQYF.

For the CDR3, the DNA is TGCAGCGTTGAATGGGCGGACAGGTACCAAGAGACCCAGTACTTC. Translation: CSVEWADRYQETQYF. The rearrangement uses TRBV29-1 and TRBJ2-5, with 7 bases matching TRBD1. V shed 2 bases, J shed 0 bases, and the junction held 6 bases outside the gene matches. The CDR3 totals 15 residues. Germline V gives CDR1 SQVTM, CDR2 ANQGSEA. The full variable domain, completed using reference TRBV29-1 and TRBJ2-5, is SAVISQKPSRDICQRGTSLTIQCQVDSQVTMMFWYRQQPGQSLTLIATANQGSEATYESGFVIDKFPISRPNLTFSTLTVSNMSPEDSSIYLCSVEWADRYQETQYFGPGTRLLVL.

V usage is TRBV7-9 and J usage is TRBJ1-4; no definite D call. The length of the CDR3 is 14 residues. V lost 5 bases and J 7 bases, leaving 14 bases between the germline ends. The germline V gene has CDR1 SEHNR and CDR2 FQNEAQ (reference sequence). CDR3 residues: CASSPTLGGEKLFF. The CDR3 bases are TGTGCCAGCAGCCCGACACTGGGAGGTGAAAAACTGTTTTTT.

V and J are TRBV20-1 and TRBJ2-1, with D maybe TRBD2 (5 bases). Germline V gene sequence: CDR1 DFQATT, CDR2 SNEGSKA (reference sequence). CDR3 length: 13 residues. Trimming took 3 bases from V and 2 from J, leaving 8 bases between them. CDR3 in DNA: TGCAGTGCTAGCAGCGGCACCTACAATGAGCAGTTCTTC. Translating it yields CSASSGTYNEQFF.

The chain joins TRBV7-9 to TRBJ2-1; 11 bases fit TRBD2. The CDR3 is 13 amino acids. Unmatched junction bases numbered 4, after V lost 7 bases and J lost 8 bases. Germline V gives CDR1 SEHNR, CDR2 FQNEAQ (reference sequence). CDR3 in amino acids: CASNLLAGDEQFF. The CDR3 DNA is TGTGCCAGCAACCTACTAGCGGGAGATGAGCAGTTCTTC.

This chain connects TRBV6-6 to TRBJ1-1; D call uncertain. This CDR3 is built from 14 residues. CDR1 and CDR2 from the germline V gene are MNHNY and SVGAGI (reference sequence). The germline V and J ends were trimmed by 11 bases and 0 bases, with 16 bases remaining between them. The CDR3 region is CARLRASMNTEAFF. The DNA for the CDR3 is TGTGCCCGCCTTAGGGCAAGCATGAACACTGAAGCTTTCTTT.

This clonotype showed up just a few times. This sequence joins TRBV7-2 and TRBJ2-3; TRBD2 aligns across 9 bases. The CDR3 totals 15 residues. Germline CDR1 SGHTA, CDR2 FQGNSA. J lost 5 bases, V lost 10 bases, and 13 bases had no gene match. The CDR3 spells CATQGGGRAEDTQYF. In DNA form, the CDR3 reads TGTGCCACCCAAGGAGGCGGGAGGGCGGAAGATACGCAGTATTTT.

This clonotype was found a few times. V gene TRBV20-1 combines with J gene TRBJ2-5; TRBD2 matches 7 bases. The junction had 6 bases not matched to a gene; V was cut back by 0 bases and J by 5 bases. Germline V CDR1 and CDR2: DFQATT, SNEGSKA (reference sequence). CDR3 length equals 14 residues. This chain's CDR3 is CSAREIRGGETQYF. CDR3 DNA: TGCAGTGCTAGAGAGATTAGGGGAGGGGAGACCCAGTACTTC.